This TCR beta chain was recovered during a study of early T cells in non-severe SARS-CoV-2 infection. Study details: Sequencing of bulk RNA from unsorted whole blood was done, without chain pairing. The study's findings and limits: Comparison of clonotypes with VDJdb favored anti-spike CD8 responses while missing private and CD4 specificities.

The ends were cut back, 6 bases at V and 4 bases at J, with 19 bases in the middle. Germline V gene data show CDR1 as SQVTM and CDR2 as ANQGSEA. The CDR3 sequence is 15 residues long. This clonotype was recorded a few times. Its antigen is unidentified. Each cDNA molecule carried a unique molecular identifier. TCRdb independently ran MiXCR on the 5' RACE reads; one entry per CDR3 protein. The sample shows more than 20,000 distinct CDR3 sequences, 4% to 4.5% of them seen only once. Sequencing was performed on whole blood. This sequence originates from an adult who was a healthcare worker with PCR-confirmed SARS-CoV-2 infection or an uninfected control (not recorded which). V and J are TRBV29-1 and TRBJ2-1; possibly TRBD1 for D (7 bases). The CDR3 sequence: CSVEPRGDGYNEQFF. CDR3 coding DNA: TGCAGCGTAGAGCCCAGGGGGGATGGGTACAATGAGCAGTTCTTC.